Presented here are 11 T cell receptor beta chains from one specimen sequenced in a study of blood T cell repertoires in COVID-19. TCRdb's table, derived via immunoSEQ multiplex PCR, lists solely in-frame clones and lacks some. The sample contains about 190,000 clones, around three quarters of which appear only once. The sample consisted of peripheral blood. The receptors were sampled from a man in his 60s with active or convalescent COVID-19.

The chain is built from TRBV11-2 and TRBJ1-5; 7 bases line up with TRBD1. Losses at the gene ends were 3 bases for V and 2 bases for J; bases not matched to a gene: 1. The CDR3 consists of 14 residues. Per the germline V gene, CDR1 is SGHAT and CDR2 is FQNNGV. The CDR3 sequence: CASSFDRGNQPQHF. CDR3 bases: TGTGCCAGCAGCTTCGACAGGGGCAATCAGCCCCAGCATTTT.

This clone was observed a handful of times. V gene TRBV7-2 combines with J gene TRBJ2-7, with TRBD2 identical over 7 bases. The CDR3 sequence is 18 residues long. Germline V gene data show CDR1 as SGHTA and CDR2 as FQGNSA. The V and J ends lost 3 bases and 1 base, in that order; junction bases with no gene match: 15. CDR3 protein: CASSFLAEGLRVSYEQYF. In nucleotides, the CDR3 is TGTGCCAGCAGCTTCCTAGCGGAAGGCCTAAGGGTATCCTACGAGCAGTACTTC.

Comments on this clone: This sample includes further DNA sequences coding for the same CDR3. V gene TRBV29-1 combines with J gene TRBJ2-7, with unresolved D. Trimming shortened V by 6 bases and J by 6 bases, and 9 bases separated the two germline ends. The CDR3 is 10 amino acids. The germline V gene encodes CDR1 SQVTM and CDR2 ANQGSEA. The DNA for the CDR3 is TGCAGCGTCCGCACGGGCGAGCAGTACTTC. As protein: CSVRTGEQYF.

The V gene is TRBV18, the J gene TRBJ1-6; 7 positions agree with TRBD1. Per the germline V gene, CDR1 is KGHSH and CDR2 is LQKENI. V lost 4 bases and J lost 8; bases outside the gene matches: 11. The CDR3 consists of 16 residues. CDR3: CASSLRTGAKDSPLHF. CDR3 bases: TGTGCCAGCTCACTTCGGACAGGAGCTAAGGATTCACCCCTCCACTTT.

In regard to this clone: Other nucleotide sequences from this sample produce the same CDR3. The chain employs TRBV2 and TRBJ1-6; 9 bases align to TRBD1. J was trimmed by 5 bases and V by 9 bases; bases with no gene match: 5. Per the germline V gene, CDR1 is SNHLY and CDR2 is FYNNEI. The CDR3 loop spans 14 amino acids. Written as DNA, the CDR3 is TGTGCCAGTAAACGGGACAGGGATAATTCACCCCTCCACTTT. The encoded protein is CASKRDRDNSPLHF.

The chain has TRBV6-2 or TRBV6-3 and TRBJ1-5, with 9 bases matching TRBD1. The CDR3 runs to 18 residues. Germline-derived CDR1 and CDR2 are MNHEY and SVGEGT. After removal of 2 bases from V and 1 base from J, the junction contained 9 bases not matched to a gene. CDR3 in DNA: TGTGCCAGCAGTTACACGGGGACAGGGACAGTGAGCAATCAGCCCCAGCATTTT. Protein: CASSYTGTGTVSNQPQHF.

The chain joins TRBV19 to TRBJ1-5, with 7 bases aligning to TRBD1. Germline CDR1 LNHDA, CDR2 SQIVND (reference sequence). The CDR3 runs to 14 residues. V gave up 5 bases and J gave up 2 bases; unmatched junction bases: 3. The CDR3 nucleotides are TGTGCCAGTAGTGGAACAGGGGGCAATCAGCCCCAGCATTTT. This sequence encodes CASSGTGGNQPQHF.

The sample holds a few counts of this clone. J is TRBJ2-2 and V is TRBV7-2; D might be TRBD1 (5 bases). V was cut by 7 bases and J by 4 bases, with 13 bases left in between. CDR1 is SGHTA and CDR2 is FQGNSA in the germline V gene. The CDR3 sequence is 14 residues long. The CDR3: CASTQRQGTGELFF. The CDR3 nucleotides read TGTGCCAGCACCCAGAGGCAGGGCACCGGGGAGCTGTTTTTT.

This chain connects TRBV5-1 to TRBJ2-3, with D perhaps TRBD2 (6 bases). With 2 bases removed from V and 0 bases from J, the gap between germline ends came to 16 bases. Germline V lookup: CDR1 SGHRS, CDR2 YFSETQ. The CDR3 is 17 residues long. CDR3 sequence reads: CASSFLLAGISTDTQYF. The CDR3 DNA reads as TGCGCCAGCAGCTTCCTCTTGGCGGGAATTAGCACAGATACGCAGTATTTT. Supplemented by reference TRBV5-1 and TRBJ2-3, the full variable domain reads KAGVTQTPRYLIKTRGQQVTLSCSPISGHRSVSWYQQTPGQGLQFLFEYFSETQRNKGNFPGRFSGRQFSNSRSEMNVSTLELGDSALYLCASSFLLAGISTDTQYFGPGTRLTVL.

This clone occurred once. This chain connects TRBV6-2 or TRBV6-3 to TRBJ2-5; 8 positions match TRBD2. The V gene end was trimmed by 5 bases and the J gene end by 2 bases; junction bases not matched to a gene: 16. Germline lookup yields CDR1 MNHEY and CDR2 SVGEGT. The CDR3 runs 18 residues. The CDR3 reads CASSMYGREGLGQETQYF. CDR3 nucleotide sequence: TGTGCCAGCAGTATGTACGGGAGGGAGGGCCTGGGGCAAGAGACCCAGTACTTC.

The chain carries TRBV10-3 and TRBJ2-5; TRBD1 aligns across 9 bases. Germline values: CDR1 ENHRY, CDR2 SYGVKD. The CDR3 is 14 residues long. The junction had 8 bases not matched to a gene; V was cut back by 10 bases and J by 2 bases. CDR3 sequence: CATNNRGQQETQYF. DNA of the CDR3: TGTGCCACAAACAACAGGGGGCAGCAAGAGACCCAGTACTTC.